This T cell receptor beta chain appears in the sequencing data of a study of cytomegalovirus exposure and HLA in healthy donors. The PCR ran on 60 Vbeta and 13 Jbeta primers. The protocol was immunoSEQ multiplex PCR, while the TCRdb copy is restricted to in-frame clones and leaves out a portion. The sample includes about 120,000 clones, around 77% of them seen just once. CDR3 length: 14 amino acids. Germline CDR1 reads SGHVS; CDR2 reads FQNEAQ. V shed 4 bases and J 4 bases; nucleotides not matched to a gene: 3. The material sequenced was PBMCs. V is TRBV7-8 and J is TRBJ2-5; the match to TRBD2 covers 10 bases. The source of this sequence is a human donor in good health. The CDR3 loop is CASSSLAGGETQYF. In DNA, the CDR3 is TGTGCCAGCAGCTCTTTAGCGGGAGGAGAGACCCAGTACTTC.